This TCR beta chain was identified during a study of beta chain features in type 1 diabetes. Study overall: There was similarity between patients and healthy donors in age, gender and cell yields.

Expressed TCRB transcripts got sequenced, as all isolated RNA was reverse transcribed. Using immunoSEQ multiplex PCR, the repertoire was profiled, and TCRdb retains in-frame clones only, with some absent. This repertoire shows about 360,000 clones, around an eighth found once; its top ten account for 0.017%. The CDR3 is 13 residues long. Germline values: CDR1 MNHNY, CDR2 SVGAGI (reference sequence). Trimming shortened V by 4 bases and J by 8 bases, and 11 bases separated the two germline ends. Study-wide findings and caveats: PCR might show a preference for shorter templates, equally across patients and controls.

Worth noting for this clone: No antigen is known for it.

V usage is TRBV6-6 and J usage is TRBJ1-4; D gene ambiguous. Sequencing input: naive CD4+ T cells from blood. The receptor was isolated from a man aged 18 to 29 in good health. The CDR3: CASSSGSGEKLFF. In DNA, the CDR3 is TGTGCCAGCAGTTCCGGGTCTGGAGAAAAACTGTTTTTT.